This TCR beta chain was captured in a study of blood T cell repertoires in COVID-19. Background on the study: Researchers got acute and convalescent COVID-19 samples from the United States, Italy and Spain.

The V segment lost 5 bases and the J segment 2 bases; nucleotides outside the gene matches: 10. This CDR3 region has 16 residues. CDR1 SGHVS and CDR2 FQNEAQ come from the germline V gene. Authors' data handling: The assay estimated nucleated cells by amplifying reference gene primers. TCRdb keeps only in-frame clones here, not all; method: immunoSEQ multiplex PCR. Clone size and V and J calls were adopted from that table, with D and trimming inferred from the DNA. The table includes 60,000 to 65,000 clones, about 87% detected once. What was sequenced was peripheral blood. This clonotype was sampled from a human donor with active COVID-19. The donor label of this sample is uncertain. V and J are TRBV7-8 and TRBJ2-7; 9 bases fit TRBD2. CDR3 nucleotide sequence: TGTGCCAGCAGCGCTGGGGCAGCGGGGGGAACCTACGAGCAGTACTTC. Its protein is CASSAGAAGGTYEQYF.